This T cell receptor beta chain was identified during a study of shared clonotypes between healthy human individuals. Study-level background: The composition of the donors was a couple of women and a few men aged 18 to 49.

Selected positively for CCR7 and CD45RO-negative, naive CD8 cells excluded terminally differentiated effector memory CD45RA+ cells. Only Caucasian adults living in Nashville, Tennessee served as donors. Sorted-subset replicate PCRs used 150 to 200 ng of genomic DNA. This amount corresponded to about 30,000 T cell genomes. The protocol was immunoSEQ multiplex PCR, while the TCRdb copy is restricted to in-frame clones and leaves out a portion. Among about 2.1 million clones, about 92% were seen once, and the ten largest hold around 1.7%. The sample holds one count of this clone. Its antigen is still unknown. The CDR3 consists of 14 residues. Per germline, CDR1 SEHNR and CDR2 FQNEAQ (reference sequence). V lost 3 bases and J lost 6, with 14 bases in between. Study results and caveats: Represented genetic and exposure-history diversity was restricted by having few donors.

The chain joins TRBV7-9 to TRBJ1-1; D gene ambiguous. The sample consisted of naive CD8+ T cells from PBMCs. This TCR derives from a man younger than 35 in good health. Some clones in this sample may be carry-over from other donors' samples. The CDR3 DNA sequence: TGTGCCAGCAGCTTCGCAAATCCCTCTTCTGAAGCTTTCTTT. Translating gives CASSFANPSSEAFF.